This T cell receptor (beta chain) came from a study of blood T cells in healthy people across ages. The study, taken as a whole, reports: Roughly linear age-related decline in beta diversity appeared, significant by age approximately 41.

A sample-barcoded 5' primer and a J-beta primer mix were used in a second PCR of about 7 to 11 cycles. All samples gave at least 2.5 million CDR3-containing paired-end reads. One entry per CDR3 protein results from TCRdb running MiXCR on the 5' RACE reads. Of 1.5 million to 2 million distinct CDR3 sequences in the sample, approximately 40% were seen once. Germline V gene lookup returns CDR1 MNHEY and CDR2 SMNVEV (reference sequence). CDR3 length: 13 residues. Deletions cut 11 bases from V and 4 bases from J, with 18 bases between. With respect to this clonotype: Antigen specificity is unknown. A much larger clone differs from this one at a single base, so this may be a read error.

The rearrangement uses TRBV27 and TRBJ2-7; D perhaps matches TRBD2 (6 bases). This clonotype was sampled from a human donor in good health. Specimen: blood. The chain's CDR3 is CAGVPLGGYEQYF. CDR3 sequence (DNA): TGTGCCGGCGTCCCCCTCGGGGGTTACGAGCAGTACTTC.